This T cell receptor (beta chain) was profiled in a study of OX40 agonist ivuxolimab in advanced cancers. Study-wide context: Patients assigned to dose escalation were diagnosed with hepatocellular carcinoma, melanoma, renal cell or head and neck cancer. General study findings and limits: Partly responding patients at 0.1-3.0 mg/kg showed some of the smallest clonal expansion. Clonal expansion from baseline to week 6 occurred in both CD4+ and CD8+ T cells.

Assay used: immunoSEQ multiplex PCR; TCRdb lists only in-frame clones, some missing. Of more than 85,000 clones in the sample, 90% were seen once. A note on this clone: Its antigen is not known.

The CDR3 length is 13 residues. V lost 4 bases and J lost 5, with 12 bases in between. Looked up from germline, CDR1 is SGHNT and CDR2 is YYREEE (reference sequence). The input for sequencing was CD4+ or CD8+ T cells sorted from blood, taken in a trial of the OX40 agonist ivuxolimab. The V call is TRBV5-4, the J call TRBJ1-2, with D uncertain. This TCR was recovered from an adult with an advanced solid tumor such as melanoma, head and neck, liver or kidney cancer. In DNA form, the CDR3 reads TGTGCCAGCAGCCCCCCGGGTAGTTATGGCTACACCTTC. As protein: CASSPPGSYGYTF.